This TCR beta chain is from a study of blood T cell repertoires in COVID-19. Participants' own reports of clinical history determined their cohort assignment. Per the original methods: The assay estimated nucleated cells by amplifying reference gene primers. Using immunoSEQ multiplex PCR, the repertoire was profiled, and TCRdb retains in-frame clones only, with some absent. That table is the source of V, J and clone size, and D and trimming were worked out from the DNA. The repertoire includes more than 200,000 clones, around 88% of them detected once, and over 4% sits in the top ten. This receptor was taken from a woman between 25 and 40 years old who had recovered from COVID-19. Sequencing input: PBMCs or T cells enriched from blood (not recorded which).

This chain's CDR3 is CASSGWDRPYGYTF. For the CDR3, the DNA is TGTGCCAGCAGCGGTTGGGACAGGCCCTATGGCTACACCTTC. This chain joins TRBV28 and TRBJ1-2; 8 nucleotides agree with TRBD1. Germline assignment: CDR1 MDHEN and CDR2 SYDVKM. With 6 bases clipped from V and 4 bases from J, the junction kept 7 bases outside the gene matches. The CDR3 consists of 14 residues.